The clone carrying this T cell receptor (beta chain) was detected many times. The antigen is not known. A sample-barcoded 5' primer and a J-beta primer mix were used in a second PCR of roughly 7 to 11 cycles. A minimum of 2.5 million CDR3-containing paired-end reads was obtained for each sample. One entry per CDR3 protein, called by TCRdb with MiXCR from the 5' RACE reads. This sample carries 380,000 or so distinct CDR3 sequences, 45% to 65% of them seen once, and the ten largest clones take under 60%. These data are taken from a study of blood T cells in healthy people across ages. Turning to the study itself: Per two T cells, template switching captured roughly one barcoded beta molecule.

The extraction recovered at least 5.5 micrograms of total RNA per sample. Germline values: CDR1 SGHVS, CDR2 FQNEAQ. V gave up 0 bases and J gave up 2 bases, with 7 bases separating them. This CDR3 is 14 amino acids long. Findings and limits, study-wide: The study found more naive CD4+ cells and higher diversity in long-lived than aged donors.

The chain carries TRBV7-8 and TRBJ1-2, with D possibly TRBD1 on 6 matching bases. This clonotype was sampled from a man aged 55 to 69 in good health. Sequenced sample: blood. The CDR3 spells CASSLAGANYGYTF. The CDR3 DNA follows: TGTGCCAGCAGCTTAGCGGGGGCGAACTATGGCTACACCTTC.